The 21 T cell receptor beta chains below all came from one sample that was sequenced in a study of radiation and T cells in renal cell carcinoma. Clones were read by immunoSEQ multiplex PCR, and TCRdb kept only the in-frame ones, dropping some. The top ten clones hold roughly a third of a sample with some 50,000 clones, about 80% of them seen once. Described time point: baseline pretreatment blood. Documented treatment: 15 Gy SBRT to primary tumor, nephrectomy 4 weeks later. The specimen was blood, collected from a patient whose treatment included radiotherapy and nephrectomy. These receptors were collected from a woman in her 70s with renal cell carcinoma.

The CDR3 DNA reads TGTGCCAGCAGCACCGGACCCGCCGTTGGGGAGGCCTACGAGCAGTACTTC. Protein product: CASSTGPAVGEAYEQYF. V is TRBV7-2 and J is TRBJ2-7; D is possibly TRBD2 (6 bases). Germline V gene sequence: CDR1 SGHTA, CDR2 FQGNSA. V was cut by 5 bases and J by 2 bases, with 22 bases left in between. The CDR3 consists of 17 residues.

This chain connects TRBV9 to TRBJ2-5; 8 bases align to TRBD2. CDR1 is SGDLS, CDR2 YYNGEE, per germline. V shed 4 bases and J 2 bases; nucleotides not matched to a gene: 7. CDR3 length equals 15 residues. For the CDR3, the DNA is TGTGCCAGCAGCATCGGGACTAGACCTCAAGAGACCCAGTACTTC. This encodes CASSIGTRPQETQYF.

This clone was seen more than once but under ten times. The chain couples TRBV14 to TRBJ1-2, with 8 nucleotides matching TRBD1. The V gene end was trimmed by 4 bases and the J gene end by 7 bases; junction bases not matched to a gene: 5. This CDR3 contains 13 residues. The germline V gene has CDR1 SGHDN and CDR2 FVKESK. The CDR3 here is CASSLGQALGYTF. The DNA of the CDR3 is TGTGCCAGCAGCCTGGGACAGGCCCTTGGCTACACCTTC.

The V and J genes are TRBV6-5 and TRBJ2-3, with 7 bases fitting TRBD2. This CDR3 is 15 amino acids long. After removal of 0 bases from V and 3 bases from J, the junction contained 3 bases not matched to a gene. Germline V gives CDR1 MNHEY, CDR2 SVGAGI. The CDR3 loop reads CASSYSAGATDTQYF. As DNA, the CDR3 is TGTGCCAGCAGTTACTCGGCGGGAGCGACAGATACGCAGTATTTT.

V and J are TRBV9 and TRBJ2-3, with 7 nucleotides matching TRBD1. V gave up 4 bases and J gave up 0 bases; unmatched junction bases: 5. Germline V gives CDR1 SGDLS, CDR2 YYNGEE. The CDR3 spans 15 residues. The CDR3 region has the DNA TGTGCCAGCAGCCCCAGGACAGGTAGCACAGATACGCAGTATTTT. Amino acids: CASSPRTGSTDTQYF.

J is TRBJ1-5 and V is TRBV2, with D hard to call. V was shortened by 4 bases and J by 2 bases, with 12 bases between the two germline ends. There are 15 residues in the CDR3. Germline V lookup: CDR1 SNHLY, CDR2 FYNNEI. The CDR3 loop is CASSAVGRRNQPQHF. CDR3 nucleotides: TGTGCCAGCAGTGCGGTCGGACGGCGCAATCAGCCCCAGCATTTT.

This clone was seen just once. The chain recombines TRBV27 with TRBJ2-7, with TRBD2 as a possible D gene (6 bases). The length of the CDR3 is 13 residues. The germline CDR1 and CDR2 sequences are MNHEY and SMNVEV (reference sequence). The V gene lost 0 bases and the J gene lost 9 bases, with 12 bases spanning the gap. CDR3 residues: CASSLSGLGGQYF. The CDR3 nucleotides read TGTGCCAGCAGTTTATCGGGACTGGGCGGGCAGTACTTC.

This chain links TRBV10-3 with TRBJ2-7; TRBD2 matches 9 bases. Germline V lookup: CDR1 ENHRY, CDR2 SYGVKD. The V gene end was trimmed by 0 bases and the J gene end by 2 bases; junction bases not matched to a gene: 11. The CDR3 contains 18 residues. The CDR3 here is CAISESGASGKSTYEQYF. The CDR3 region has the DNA TGTGCCATCAGTGAGTCGGGAGCTAGCGGGAAGAGTACCTACGAGCAGTACTTC.

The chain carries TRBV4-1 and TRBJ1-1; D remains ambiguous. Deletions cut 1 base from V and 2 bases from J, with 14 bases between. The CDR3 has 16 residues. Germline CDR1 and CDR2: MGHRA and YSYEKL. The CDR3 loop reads CASSQVNTEINTEAFF. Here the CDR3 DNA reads TGCGCCAGCAGCCAAGTTAACACAGAGATTAACACTGAAGCTTTCTTT.

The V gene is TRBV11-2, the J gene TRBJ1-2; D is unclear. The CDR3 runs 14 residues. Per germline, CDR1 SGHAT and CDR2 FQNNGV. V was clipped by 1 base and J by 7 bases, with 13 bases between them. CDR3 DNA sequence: TGTGCCAGCAGCTTAGTCTCCGGGTCGCGTGGCTACACCTTC. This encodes CASSLVSGSRGYTF.

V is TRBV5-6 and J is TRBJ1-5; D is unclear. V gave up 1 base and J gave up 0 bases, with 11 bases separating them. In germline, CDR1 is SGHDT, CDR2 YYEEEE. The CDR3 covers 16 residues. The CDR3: CASSLWRTVSNQPQHF. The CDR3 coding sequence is TGTGCCAGCAGCTTGTGGAGGACGGTTAGCAATCAGCCCCAGCATTTT. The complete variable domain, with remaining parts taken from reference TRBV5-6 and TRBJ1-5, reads DAGVTQSPTHLIKTRGQQVTLRCSPKSGHDTVSWYQQALGQGPQFIFQYYEEEERQRGNFPDRFSGHQFPNYSSELNVNALLLGDSALYLCASSLWRTVSNQPQHFGDGTRLSIL.

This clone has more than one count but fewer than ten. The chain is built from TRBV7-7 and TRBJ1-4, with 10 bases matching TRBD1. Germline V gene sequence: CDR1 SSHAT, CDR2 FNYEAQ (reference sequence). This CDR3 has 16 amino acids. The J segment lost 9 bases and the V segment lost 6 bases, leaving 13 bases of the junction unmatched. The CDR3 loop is CASSNKRDRGVKKLFF. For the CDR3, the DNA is TGTGCCAGCAGTAATAAGCGGGACAGGGGAGTTAAAAAACTGTTTTTT.

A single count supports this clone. This CDR3 reads CSASQSYEQYF. CDR3 DNA: TGCAGTGCAAGTCAGTCCTACGAGCAGTACTTC. J is TRBJ2-7 and V is TRBV20-1; D is undetermined. Germline V lookup: CDR1 DFQATT, CDR2 SNEGSKA (reference sequence). V lost 6 bases, J lost 1 base, and 7 bases lay in between. The CDR3 has 11 amino acids.

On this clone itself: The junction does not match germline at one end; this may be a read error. Here the CDR3 reads CASSEVAPAEAYGYTF. In nucleotides, the CDR3 is TGTGCCAGCAGCGAAGTAGCGCCCGCGGAGGCCTATGGCTACACCTTC. The genes are TRBV6-1 and TRBJ1-2; unclear D gene. The length of the CDR3 is 16 residues. Germline CDR1 reads MNHNS; CDR2 reads SASEGT.

The CDR3 DNA is TGTGCCAGCAGCAGAGAAGGGGGGTTGAACACTGAAGCTTTCTTT. It translates to CASSREGGLNTEAFF. This chain connects TRBV9 to TRBJ1-1, with a tentative D call TRBD1 (6 bases). Germline V gives CDR1 SGDLS, CDR2 YYNGEE. Between the trimmed V and J ends, which lost 4 bases and 0 bases, there was a span of 13 bases. This CDR3 is built from 15 residues.

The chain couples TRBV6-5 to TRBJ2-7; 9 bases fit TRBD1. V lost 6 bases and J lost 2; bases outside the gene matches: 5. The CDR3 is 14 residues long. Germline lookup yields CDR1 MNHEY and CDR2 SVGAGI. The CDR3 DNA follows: TGTGCCAGCAGCCACGGACAGGGGCCCTACGAGCAGTACTTC. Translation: CASSHGQGPYEQYF.

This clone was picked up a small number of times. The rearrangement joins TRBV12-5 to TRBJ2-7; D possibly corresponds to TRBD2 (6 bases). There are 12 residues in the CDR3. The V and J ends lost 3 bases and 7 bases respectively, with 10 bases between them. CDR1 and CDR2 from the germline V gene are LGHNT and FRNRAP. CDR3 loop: CASGFHRGEQYF. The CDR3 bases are TGTGCTAGTGGTTTTCATCGGGGGGAGCAGTACTTC.

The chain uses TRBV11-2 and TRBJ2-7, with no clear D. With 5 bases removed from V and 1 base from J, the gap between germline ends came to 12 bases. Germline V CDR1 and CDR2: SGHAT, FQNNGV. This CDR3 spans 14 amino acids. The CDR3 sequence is CASSPSPVSYEQYF. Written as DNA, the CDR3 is TGTGCCAGCAGCCCTAGTCCAGTTTCCTACGAGCAGTACTTC.

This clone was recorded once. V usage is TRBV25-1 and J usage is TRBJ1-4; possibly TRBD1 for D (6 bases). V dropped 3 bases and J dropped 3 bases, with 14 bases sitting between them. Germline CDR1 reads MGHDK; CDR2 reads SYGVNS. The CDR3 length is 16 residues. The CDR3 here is CASSDRNRAANEKLFF. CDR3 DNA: TGTGCCAGCAGTGACAGGAACAGGGCTGCTAATGAAAAACTGTTTTTT. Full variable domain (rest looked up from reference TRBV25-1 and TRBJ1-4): EADIYQTPRYLVIGTGKKITLECSQTMGHDKMYWYQQDPGMELHLIHYSYGVNSTEKGDLSSESTVSRIRTEHFPLTLESARPSHTSQYLCASSDRNRAANEKLFFGSGTQLSVL.

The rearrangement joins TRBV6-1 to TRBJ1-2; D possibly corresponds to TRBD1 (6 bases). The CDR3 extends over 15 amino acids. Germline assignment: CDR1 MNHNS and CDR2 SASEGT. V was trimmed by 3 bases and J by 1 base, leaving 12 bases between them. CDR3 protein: CASSDRQAINYGYTF. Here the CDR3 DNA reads TGTGCCAGCAGTGATAGACAGGCGATTAACTATGGCTACACCTTC.

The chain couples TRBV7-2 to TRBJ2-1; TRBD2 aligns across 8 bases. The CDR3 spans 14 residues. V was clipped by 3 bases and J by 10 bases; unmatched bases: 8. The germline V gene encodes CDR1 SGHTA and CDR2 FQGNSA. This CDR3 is CASSFGTRFLEQFF. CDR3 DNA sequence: TGTGCCAGCAGCTTTGGGACTAGATTTTTGGAGCAGTTCTTC.